One sample yielded the 10 T cell receptor beta chains listed below, sequenced in a study of cytomegalovirus exposure and HLA in healthy donors (TCRdb year 2017). Receptors were amplified or captured by the immunoSEQ multiplex PCR assay. The multiplex PCR relied on a mix of 60 forward primers for TCR Vbeta segments and 13 reverse primers for TCR Jbeta segments. TCRdb re-hosts the immuneACCESS table, in-frame sequences only. Its copies lack some clones; in the studies checked, an unresolved V gene accounts for under half of them, and the cause for the rest is not known. This sample is represented by tens of thousands of clones; approximately 79% of them were singletons. The ten largest clones take up roughly 10% of the sample. The sequenced sample was PBMCs. The receptors come from a woman under 30 in good health and CMV-seropositive.

V is TRBV29-1 and J is TRBJ1-4; a possible D gene is TRBD1 (6 bases). Germline CDR1 reads SQVTM; CDR2 reads ANQGSEA. Trimming stripped 6 bases from V and 0 bases from J, with 8 bases between. The CDR3 length is 13 residues. The chain's CDR3 is CSVPGATNEKLFF. The CDR3 DNA reads TGCAGCGTCCCAGGGGCAACTAATGAAAAACTGTTTTTT.

The rearrangement uses TRBV5-6 and TRBJ2-1, with D hard to call. V lost 1 base to trimming and J lost 1 base, with 6 bases between them. The CDR3 extends over 14 amino acids. Per germline, CDR1 SGHDT and CDR2 YYEEEE. CDR3: CASSLRSSYNEQFF. The CDR3 region has the DNA TGTGCCAGCAGCTTGCGTAGTTCCTACAATGAGCAGTTCTTC.

The chain carries TRBV19 and TRBJ2-1; TRBD2 matches 9 bases. This CDR3 contains 17 residues. In germline, CDR1 is LNHDA, CDR2 SQIVND (reference sequence). V lost 5 bases and J lost 9; bases outside the gene matches: 17. CDR3 bases: TGTGCCAGTAGTTCCTCCCGGCGGCTAGCGGGAAGGGGTGAGCAGTTCTTC. This sequence encodes CASSSSRRLAGRGEQFF.

This rearrangement joins TRBV2 to TRBJ1-5; 10 nucleotides match TRBD1. The CDR3 totals 14 residues. Per germline, CDR1 SNHLY and CDR2 FYNNEI. With V trimmed by 6 bases and J by 1 base, 0 bases remained unmatched. The CDR3 region has the DNA TGTGCCAGCAGGGGACAGGGGAGCAATCAGCCCCAGCATTTT. It specifies CASRGQGSNQPQHF.

CDR3 DNA sequence: TGTGCCAGCAGTTTATCGGGCCCCCTGTACGAGCAGTACTTC. Encoded protein: CASSLSGPLYEQYF. The V gene is TRBV27, the J gene TRBJ2-7; no definite D call. V was clipped by 0 bases and J by 4 bases, with 10 bases between them. Germline CDR1 reads MNHEY; CDR2 reads SMNVEV (reference sequence). This CDR3 has 14 amino acids.

In this sample, this clone turned up a few times. The chain has TRBV6-1 and TRBJ1-4; D uncertain. Between the trimmed V and J ends, which lost 8 bases and 9 bases, there was a span of 16 bases. There are 13 residues in the CDR3. Germline V gives CDR1 MNHNS, CDR2 SASEGT. The chain's CDR3 is CASVVSYGQKLFF. The CDR3 DNA reads TGTGCCAGCGTGGTGTCCTACGGTCAAAAACTGTTTTTT.

The genes are TRBV14 and TRBJ2-1; D might be TRBD2 (6 bases). The CDR3 contains 17 residues. In germline, CDR1 is SGHDN, CDR2 FVKESK. V was trimmed by 1 base and J by 1 base, leaving 14 bases between them. The chain's CDR3 is CASSQGRGLQSYNEQFF. The CDR3 DNA reads as TGTGCCAGCAGCCAAGGGCGGGGACTCCAATCCTACAATGAGCAGTTCTTC.

J is TRBJ2-5 and V is TRBV13, with D perhaps matching TRBD1 (5 bases). Germline lookup yields CDR1 PRHDT and CDR2 FYEKMQ (reference sequence). V lost 5 bases and J 3 bases, leaving 10 bases between the germline ends. The CDR3 contains 13 residues. The CDR3: CASSIRQKETQYF. DNA for the CDR3: TGTGCCAGCAGCATCCGACAGAAAGAGACCCAGTACTTC.

The chain couples TRBV6-5 to TRBJ2-7; 7 bases line up with TRBD1. CDR3 size: 13 residues. Germline CDR1 reads MNHEY; CDR2 reads SVGAGI. V shed 10 bases and J 2 bases; nucleotides not matched to a gene: 8. The CDR3, as DNA: TGTGCCACCAGACCGGGACAGACCTACGAGCAGTACTTC. Its translation: CATRPGQTYEQYF.

Of note for this clone: The junction does not match germline at one end; this may be a read error. The gene calls are TRBV7-2 and TRBJ2-7, with a weak D call TRBD1 (5 bases). Germline CDR1 is SGHTA and CDR2 is FQGNSA. The CDR3 loop spans 15 amino acids. CDR3 protein: CASSIAGAVAYEQYF. The CDR3 nucleotides are TGTGCCAGCAGCATAGCTGGGGCTGTGGCCTACGAGCAGTACTTC. Combining the CDR3 with reference TRBV7-2 and TRBJ2-7 gives the whole variable domain GAGVSQSPSNKVTEKGKDVELRCDPISGHTALYWYRQSLGQGLEFLIYFQGNSAPDKSGLPSDRFSAERTGGSVSTLTIQRTQQEDSAVYLCASSIAGAVAYEQYFGPGTRLTVT.